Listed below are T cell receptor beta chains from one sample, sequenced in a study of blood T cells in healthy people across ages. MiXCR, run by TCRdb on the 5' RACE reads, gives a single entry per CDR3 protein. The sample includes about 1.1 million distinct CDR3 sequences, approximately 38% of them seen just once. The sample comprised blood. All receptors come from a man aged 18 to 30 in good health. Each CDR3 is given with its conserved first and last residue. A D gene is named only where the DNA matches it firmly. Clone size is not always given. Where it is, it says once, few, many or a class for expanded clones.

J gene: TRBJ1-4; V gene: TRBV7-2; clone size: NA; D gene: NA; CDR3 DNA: TGTGCCAGCAGCCCGGGGTGGGGGGCTGAAAAACTGTTTTTT; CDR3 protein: CASSPGWGAEKLFF
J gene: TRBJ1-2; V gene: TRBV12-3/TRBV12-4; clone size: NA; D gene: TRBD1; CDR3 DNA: TGTGCCAGCAGTCTGGGACAGGGGGCGGGCTCTGACACCTTC; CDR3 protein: CASSLGQGAGSDTF
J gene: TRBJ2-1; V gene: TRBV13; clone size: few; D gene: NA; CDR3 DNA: TGTGCCAGCAGCCTAAGCCAGAAGGACAATGAGCAGTTCTTC; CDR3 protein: CASSLSQKDNEQFF
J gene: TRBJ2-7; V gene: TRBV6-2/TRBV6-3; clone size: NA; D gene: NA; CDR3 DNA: TGTGCCAGCAGTTACCCTGAGCAGTACTTC; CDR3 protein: CASSYPEQYF
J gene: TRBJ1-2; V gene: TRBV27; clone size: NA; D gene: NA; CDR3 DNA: TGTGCCAGCAGCGCCTTGTCATCCGGTTGGGCCTATGGCTACACCTTC; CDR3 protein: CASSALSSGWAYGYTF
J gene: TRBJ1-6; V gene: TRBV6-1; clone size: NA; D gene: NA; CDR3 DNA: TGTGCCAGCAGTACAGACTCCAGCTCCTATAATTCACCCCTCCACTTT; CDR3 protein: CASSTDSSSYNSPLHF
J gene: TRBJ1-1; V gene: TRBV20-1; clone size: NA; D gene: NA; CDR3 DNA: TGCAGTGCTAGAAAGACAGGTGAAGTTGAAGCTTTCTTT; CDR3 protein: CSARKTGEVEAFF
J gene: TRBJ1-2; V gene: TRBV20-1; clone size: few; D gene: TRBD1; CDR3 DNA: TGCAGTGCTAGAGATCGGTTAAAGGGGGCGGCTAACTATGGCTACACCTTC; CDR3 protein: CSARDRLKGAANYGYTF
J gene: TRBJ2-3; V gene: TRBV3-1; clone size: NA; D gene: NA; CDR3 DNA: TGTGCCAGCAGGGGGCTAGTCTCCACAGATACGCAGTATTTT; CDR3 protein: CASRGLVSTDTQYF
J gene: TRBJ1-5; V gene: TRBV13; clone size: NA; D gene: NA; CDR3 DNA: TGTGCCAGCAGCACCTCTGGCCAGCCCCAGCATTTT; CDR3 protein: CASSTSGQPQHF
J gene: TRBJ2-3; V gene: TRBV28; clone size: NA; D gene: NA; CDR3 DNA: TGTGCCAGCAGCTTCGATACCCTAGGGCGGAACACAGATACGCAGTATTTT; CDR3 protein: CASSFDTLGRNTDTQYF
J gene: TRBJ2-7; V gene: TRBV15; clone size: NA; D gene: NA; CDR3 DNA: TGTGCCACCCTGGACGGATCCTCCTACGAGCAGTACTTC; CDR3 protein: CATLDGSSYEQYF
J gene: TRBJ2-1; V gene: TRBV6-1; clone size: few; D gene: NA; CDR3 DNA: TGTGCCAGCAGTGCGCAGGGTGGAGGTGAGCAGTTCTTC; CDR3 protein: CASSAQGGGEQFF
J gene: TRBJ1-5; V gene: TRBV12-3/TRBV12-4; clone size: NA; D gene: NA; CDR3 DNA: TGTGCCAGCAGCCCCCGGGCGCAGCCCCAGCATTTT; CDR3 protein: CASSPRAQPQHF
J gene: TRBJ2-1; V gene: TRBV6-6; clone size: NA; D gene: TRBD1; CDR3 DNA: TGTGCCAGCAGTTACCCCCAGACAGGGGCCAATGAGCAGTTCTTC; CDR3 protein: CASSYPQTGANEQFF
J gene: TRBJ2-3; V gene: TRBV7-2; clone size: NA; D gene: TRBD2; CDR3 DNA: TGTGCCAGCAGCTTAGGAGCGGGAAGCGCAGATACGCAGTATTTT; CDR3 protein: CASSLGAGSADTQYF
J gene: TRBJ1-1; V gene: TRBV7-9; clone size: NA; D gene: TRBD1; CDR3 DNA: TGTGCCAGCAGCTTAGCAAGGGTCAGGGGGGGAGTCAAGGACACCGAAGCTTTCTTT; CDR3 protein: CASSLARVRGGVKDTEAFF
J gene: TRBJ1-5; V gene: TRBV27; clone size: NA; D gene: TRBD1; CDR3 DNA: TGTGCCAGCAGTTTCGGGGGACAGATCCATAGCAATCAGCCCCAGCATTTT; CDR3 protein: CASSFGGQIHSNQPQHF
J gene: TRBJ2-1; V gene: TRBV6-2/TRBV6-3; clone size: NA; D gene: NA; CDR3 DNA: TGTGCCAGCAGTTACTCGAGGGGAGACTCACAGTTCTTC; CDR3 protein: CASSYSRGDSQFF
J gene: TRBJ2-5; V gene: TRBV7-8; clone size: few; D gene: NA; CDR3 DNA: TGTGCCAGCAGCCCTACCCGGACAGCGTACCAAGAGACCCAGTACTTC; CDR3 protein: CASSPTRTAYQETQYF
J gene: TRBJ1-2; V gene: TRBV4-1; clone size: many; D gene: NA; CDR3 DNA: TGCGCCAGCAGCCAGGGTGGGACTGACTATGGCTACACCTTC; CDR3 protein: CASSQGGTDYGYTF
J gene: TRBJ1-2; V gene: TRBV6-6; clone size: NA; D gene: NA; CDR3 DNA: TGTGCCAGCAGCTCAGGGAACAGCTATGGCTACACCTTC; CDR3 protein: CASSSGNSYGYTF
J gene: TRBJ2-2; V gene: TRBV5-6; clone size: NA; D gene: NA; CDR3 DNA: TGTGCCAGCGACTTAGAGGGGCGTAACACCGGGGAGCTGTTTTTT; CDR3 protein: CASDLEGRNTGELFF
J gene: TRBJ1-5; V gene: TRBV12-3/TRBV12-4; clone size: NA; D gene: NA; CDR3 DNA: TGTGCCAGCAGCTACACATACTCACAGCCCCAGCATTTT; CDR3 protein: CASSYTYSQPQHF
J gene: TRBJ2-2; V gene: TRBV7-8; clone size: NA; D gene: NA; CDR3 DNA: TGTGCCAGCAGCCGAACCTGGGACACCGGGGAGCTGTTTTTT; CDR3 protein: CASSRTWDTGELFF